What follows are 22 T cell receptor beta chains derived from one specimen sequenced in a study of blood T cell repertoires in COVID-19. Method: immunoSEQ multiplex PCR; TCRdb's copy keeps in-frame clones and lacks some. The table records roughly 160,000 clones, approximately 84% of them present only once. The specimen was PBMCs or T cells enriched from blood (not recorded which). These receptors all stem from a man in his fifties who had recovered from COVID-19.

This sequence joins TRBV28 and TRBJ1-2, with 8 nucleotides matching TRBD1. V was clipped by 7 bases and J by 8 bases; unmatched bases: 18. CDR1 is MDHEN, CDR2 SYDVKM, per germline. The CDR3 sequence is 16 residues long. The DNA for the CDR3 is TGTGCCAGCAAAAGGACAGGGCCTCCCGGGGGGCGAGGCTACACCTTC. Amino acid sequence: CASKRTGPPGGRGYTF.

The chain carries TRBV7-2 and TRBJ1-3; D is undetermined. Between the trimmed V and J ends, which lost 8 bases and 0 bases, there was a span of 11 bases. CDR3 length: 14 residues. In germline, CDR1 is SGHTA, CDR2 FQGNSA. CDR3 sequence: CASRPRSSGNTIYF. The CDR3 DNA is TGTGCCAGCCGTCCCCGGAGCTCTGGAAACACCATATATTTT. Using reference TRBV7-2 and TRBJ1-3 for the parts outside the CDR3, the full variable domain is GAGVSQSPSNKVTEKGKDVELRCDPISGHTALYWYRQSLGQGLEFLIYFQGNSAPDKSGLPSDRFSAERTGGSVSTLTIQRTQQEDSAVYLCASRPRSSGNTIYFGEGSWLTVV.

The chain's CDR3 is CASSTGLAIYEQYF. CDR3 in DNA: TGTGCCAGCAGCACGGGACTAGCGATCTACGAGCAGTACTTC. V gene TRBV3-1 (or the pseudogene TRBV3-2) combines with J gene TRBJ2-7, with 10 bases matching TRBD2. The CDR3 has 14 amino acids. The germline V gene has CDR1 LGHDT and CDR2 YNNKEL (reference sequence). With V trimmed by 5 bases and J by 3 bases, 4 bases remained unmatched.

The table lists this clone with a count of one. The chain joins TRBV3-1 (or the pseudogene TRBV3-2) to TRBJ1-1; TRBD1 agrees at 11 bases. The V gene's germline CDR1 is LGHDT and CDR2 YNNKEL (reference sequence). CDR3 size: 17 residues. J lost 7 bases, V lost 4 bases, and 14 bases had no gene match. The CDR3 protein is CASSPWTGGYIPREAFF. CDR3 sequence (DNA): TGTGCCAGCAGCCCCTGGACAGGGGGCTACATTCCGCGTGAAGCTTTCTTT.

V is TRBV5-4 and J is TRBJ2-5, with a possible D match to TRBD1 (5 bases). The CDR3 extends over 15 amino acids. Germline CDR1 reads SGHNT; CDR2 reads YYREEE (reference sequence). V was pared by 4 bases and J by 5 bases, with 18 bases between. The DNA of the CDR3 is TGTGCCAGCAGCCAAAAACAACAGGCTCGGGAGACCCAGTACTTC. As protein: CASSQKQQARETQYF.

The chain couples TRBV4-1 to TRBJ2-5, with 8 bases identical to TRBD1. Per the germline V gene, CDR1 is MGHRA and CDR2 is YSYEKL. With V trimmed by 4 bases and J by 3 bases, 7 bases remained unmatched. The CDR3 runs 15 residues. CDR3: CASSPRDRTEETQYF. DNA for the CDR3: TGCGCCAGCAGCCCCCGGGACAGGACGGAAGAGACCCAGTACTTC.

The genes are TRBV19 and TRBJ2-3; maybe TRBD2 (7 bases). V was clipped by 3 bases and J by 1 base, with 8 bases between them. CDR1 and CDR2 (germline): LNHDA, SQIVND (reference sequence). The CDR3 totals 14 residues. The CDR3 nucleotides read TGTGCCAGTAGTATGGGGGGGCGCACAGATACGCAGTATTTT. It yields the protein CASSMGGRTDTQYF.

This rearrangement joins TRBV28 to TRBJ2-1; 9 positions agree with TRBD1. Per germline, CDR1 MDHEN and CDR2 SYDVKM. The CDR3 is made up of 15 amino acids. J gave up 6 bases and V 5 bases, and 8 bases lay outside the gene matches. The CDR3 DNA reads as TGTGCCAGCAGTCTATCTCGGACAGGGGTCAATGAGCAGTTCTTC. Translating gives CASSLSRTGVNEQFF.

This clone was seen only a few times. This chain joins TRBV7-9 and TRBJ2-1; 10 bases align to TRBD2. V trimming: 5 bases; J trimming: 8 bases; junction bases outside the gene matches: 18. CDR3 length: 18 residues. CDR1 and CDR2 (germline): SEHNR, FQNEAQ (reference sequence). The CDR3 protein is CASSPRLAGAAGQDEQFF. CDR3 DNA sequence: TGTGCCAGCAGCCCCCGACTAGCGGGCGCCGCGGGTCAGGATGAGCAGTTCTTC.

This chain uses TRBV6-5 with TRBJ1-2, with D hard to call. V shed 5 bases and J shed 6 bases, with 13 bases lying between them. CDR3 length equals 13 residues. Germline-derived CDR1 and CDR2 are MNHEY and SVGAGI. CDR3 DNA sequence: TGTGCCAGCAGTCCCCAAGGGAGGAATGGCTACACCTTC. Amino acids: CASSPQGRNGYTF.

The chain carries TRBV9 and TRBJ2-7, with a possible D match to TRBD2 (6 bases). CDR3 length equals 15 residues. Trimming removed 0 bases at V and 1 base at J, with 11 bases between. CDR1 and CDR2 from the germline V gene are SGDLS and YYNGEE. This chain's CDR3 is CASSVDGGISYEQYF. CDR3 bases: TGTGCCAGCAGCGTAGATGGGGGGATATCCTACGAGCAGTACTTC.

The chain carries TRBV7-2 and TRBJ2-4; 7 bases fit TRBD1. The CDR3 consists of 16 residues. CDR1 and CDR2 (germline): SGHTA, FQGNSA. J gave up 2 bases and V 5 bases, and 9 bases lay outside the gene matches. In DNA, the CDR3 is TGTGCCAGCAGCCTACTACAGGGGAGAACCAAAAACATTCAGTACTTC. This encodes CASSLLQGRTKNIQYF.

The chain employs TRBV28 and TRBJ1-5; the D gene is possibly TRBD1 (5 bases). Trimming shortened V by 8 bases and J by 6 bases, and 20 bases separated the two germline ends. Germline V gene sequence: CDR1 MDHEN, CDR2 SYDVKM. This CDR3 has 15 residues. The CDR3 DNA follows: TGTGCCAGCGTGATTATGGGGGGGGGAAGTCAGCCCCAGCATTTT. As protein: CASVIMGGGSQPQHF.

This chain uses TRBV19 with TRBJ1-1, with D possibly matching TRBD1 (5 bases). The CDR3 has 13 residues. Deletions cut 2 bases from V and 4 bases from J, with 8 bases between. The germline V gene has CDR1 LNHDA and CDR2 SQIVND (reference sequence). CDR3 DNA sequence: TGTGCCAGTAGTATATCGGGGGTCACTGAAGCTTTCTTT. Protein: CASSISGVTEAFF.

CDR3 in amino acids: CASSHQNSAGTKNIQYF. CDR3 DNA sequence: TGTGCCAGCAGCCACCAAAATAGCGCGGGGACCAAAAACATTCAGTACTTC. V and J are TRBV3-1 (or the pseudogene TRBV3-2) and TRBJ2-4; D perhaps matches TRBD2 (6 bases). Per the germline V gene, CDR1 is LGHDT and CDR2 is YNNKEL (reference sequence). The CDR3 is 17 amino acids. Trimming stripped 3 bases from V and 2 bases from J, with 17 bases between.

This chain connects TRBV11-2 to TRBJ1-5, with D possibly TRBD1 on 5 matching bases. The ends were cut back, 1 base at V and 8 bases at J, with 15 bases in the middle. The CDR3 length is 15 residues. Per the germline V gene, CDR1 is SGHAT and CDR2 is FQNNGV. CDR3 region: CASSLGQTSREPQHF. The CDR3 DNA reads as TGTGCCAGCAGCTTAGGACAGACTTCTAGGGAGCCCCAGCATTTT. The full variable domain, its missing parts supplied by reference TRBV11-2 and TRBJ1-5, is EAGVAQSPRYKIIEKRQSVAFWCNPISGHATLYWYQQILGQGPKLLIQFQNNGVVDDSQLPKDRFSAERLKGVDSTLKIQPAKLEDSAVYLCASSLGQTSREPQHFGDGTRLSIL.

This clone was counted between two and nine times. The rearrangement joins TRBV3-1 (or the pseudogene TRBV3-2) to TRBJ2-7, with 9 bases identical to TRBD2. The CDR3 has 14 residues. CDR1 and CDR2 (germline): LGHDT, YNNKEL (reference sequence). V shed 3 bases and J 9 bases; nucleotides not matched to a gene: 9. CDR3 in amino acids: CASSHQGLASGQYF. Written as DNA, the CDR3 is TGTGCCAGCAGCCACCAAGGACTAGCGTCCGGGCAGTACTTC.

The V call is TRBV9, the J call TRBJ2-3; TRBD2 is a possible D gene (5 bases). Germline lookup yields CDR1 SGDLS and CDR2 YYNGEE. Trimming pared 2 bases from V and 1 base from J, leaving 11 bases between. There are 15 residues in the CDR3. CDR3 sequence (DNA): TGTGCCAGCAGCGTTGGCGGGCACGGCACAGATACGCAGTATTTT. Translation gives CASSVGGHGTDTQYF.

V usage is TRBV19 and J usage is TRBJ1-6, with 8 bases that match TRBD1. CDR3 length: 14 residues. V lost 5 bases, J lost 9 bases, and 6 bases stayed unmatched. Germline values: CDR1 LNHDA, CDR2 SQIVND (reference sequence). The CDR3 coding sequence is TGTGCCAGTAGTCCGGACAGGGCAGGTTCACCCCTCCACTTT. Its protein product is CASSPDRAGSPLHF.

The J gene is TRBJ1-2, the V gene TRBV9; D uncertain. CDR1 is SGDLS, CDR2 YYNGEE, per germline. The V end lost 4 bases, the J end lost 4 bases, and 8 bases lay between the germline ends. This CDR3 spans 12 amino acids. The CDR3 DNA follows: TGTGCCAGCAGCTCGGAGTCCTATGGCTACACCTTC. Translation: CASSSESYGYTF.

The chain links TRBV10-3 to TRBJ1-2, with D possibly matching TRBD1 (5 bases). Trimming pared 0 bases from V and 7 bases from J, leaving 9 bases between. CDR3 length: 13 residues. Germline V lookup: CDR1 ENHRY, CDR2 SYGVKD. This CDR3 is CAISESTGRGYTF. DNA of the CDR3: TGTGCCATCAGTGAGTCCACAGGACGTGGCTACACCTTC.

This sequence joins TRBV6-5 and TRBJ1-1, with D perhaps matching TRBD1 (6 bases). V lost 5 bases and J lost 2, with 9 bases in between. This CDR3 has 13 amino acids. Germline CDR1 and CDR2: MNHEY and SVGAGI. The DNA for the CDR3 is TGTGCCAGCAGTACGGACAGCAACACTGAAGCTTTCTTT. It is translated as CASSTDSNTEAFF.